This passage covers 27 T cell receptor beta chains from one sample sequenced in a study of cytomegalovirus exposure and HLA in healthy donors. The primer mix had 60 Vbeta and 13 Jbeta primers. Some clones are missing from TCRdb's copy, which holds only in-frame ones; the method was immunoSEQ multiplex PCR. The table has approximately 190,000 clones, about 90% seen once. Sequenced input: PBMCs. These receptors all come from a man aged 25-45 years in good health and CMV-seronegative.

This chain links TRBV28 with TRBJ1-1; D is unresolved. Germline CDR1 is MDHEN and CDR2 is SYDVKM. V lost 4 bases and J lost 11, with 14 bases in between. The CDR3 has 12 amino acids. This CDR3 is CASSSLALRAFF. The CDR3, as DNA: TGTGCCAGCAGTTCGCTGGCCCTCAGGGCTTTCTTT.

V and J are TRBV14 and TRBJ2-7; D might be TRBD2 (6 bases). With 3 bases removed from V and 4 bases from J, the gap between germline ends came to 10 bases. This CDR3 has 13 residues. Per the germline V gene, CDR1 is SGHDN and CDR2 is FVKESK. The chain's CDR3 is CASSHRTIYEQYF. For the CDR3, the DNA is TGTGCCAGCAGCCACAGGACTATTTACGAGCAGTACTTC.

This clone was seen just once. CDR3 sequence (DNA): TGTGCCAGCTCACCATCTGATGAGCAGTTCTTC. Its protein product is CASSPSDEQFF. J is TRBJ2-1 and V is TRBV18; no firm D call. This CDR3 is built from 11 residues. Trimming left V 2 bases short and J 8 bases short, with 4 bases between. Germline loops: CDR1 KGHSH, CDR2 LQKENI.

The J gene is TRBJ1-6, the V gene TRBV5-6; no clear D gene. Germline V gene sequence: CDR1 SGHDT, CDR2 YYEEEE. V lost 1 base and J 6 bases, leaving 5 bases between the germline ends. This CDR3 spans 13 amino acids. The DNA of the CDR3 is TGTGCCAGCAGCTTGTGGGCTAATTCACCCCTCCACTTT. It encodes CASSLWANSPLHF. Full variable domain (missing parts from reference TRBV5-6 and TRBJ1-6): DAGVTQSPTHLIKTRGQQVTLRCSPKSGHDTVSWYQQALGQGPQFIFQYYEEEERQRGNFPDRFSGHQFPNYSSELNVNALLLGDSALYLCASSLWANSPLHFGNGTRLTVT.

This clone was recorded only once. The chain employs TRBV10-1 and TRBJ1-1; 7 positions match TRBD1. Germline CDR1 reads WNHNN; CDR2 reads SYGVQD (reference sequence). There are 15 residues in the CDR3. J was trimmed by 4 bases and V by 6 bases; bases with no gene match: 11. DNA for the CDR3: TGCGCCAGCAGCAACTTCGGGACAGAGGGCACTGAAGCTTTCTTT. It encodes CASSNFGTEGTEAFF.

The V call is TRBV19, the J call TRBJ2-5; TRBD2 might be the D (5 bases). Deletions cut 1 base from V and 0 bases from J, with 12 bases between. This CDR3 contains 16 residues. CDR1 and CDR2 from the germline V gene are LNHDA and SQIVND (reference sequence). The DNA of the CDR3 is TGTGCCAGTAGTATAGGGCCTAGCTCGTACCAAGAGACCCAGTACTTC. Its protein product is CASSIGPSSYQETQYF.

The V call is TRBV10-3, the J call TRBJ1-2, with TRBD1 matching over 7 bases. Germline lookup yields CDR1 ENHRY and CDR2 SYGVKD. V was clipped by 7 bases and J by 8 bases; unmatched bases: 4. The CDR3 covers 11 residues. The chain's CDR3 is CAITRQGGYTF. CDR3 coding DNA: TGTGCCATCACCAGACAGGGCGGCTACACCTTC.

This clone was seen once. V and J are TRBV27 and TRBJ1-1; unclear D gene. Germline values: CDR1 MNHEY, CDR2 SMNVEV (reference sequence). V was cut by 4 bases and J by 5 bases, with 14 bases left in between. The CDR3 has 14 amino acids. CDR3 nucleotides: TGTGCCAGCAGTTCAGTCTACTCGGGGACTGAAGCTTTCTTT. This translates into CASSSVYSGTEAFF.

The CDR3 protein is CASSMELAGGAETQYF. CDR3 DNA sequence: TGTGCCAGTAGTATGGAACTAGCGGGAGGGGCAGAGACCCAGTACTTC. The rearrangement links TRBV19 to TRBJ2-5; 13 bases are a match to TRBD2. Germline V lookup: CDR1 LNHDA, CDR2 SQIVND (reference sequence). The CDR3 is 16 residues long. Trimming cost V 3 bases and J 4 bases; bases outside gene matches: 5.

The J gene is TRBJ2-5, the V gene TRBV7-9, with D possibly being TRBD1 (6 bases). The germline V gene encodes CDR1 SEHNR and CDR2 FQNEAQ (reference sequence). The CDR3 length is 14 residues. V lost 4 bases, J lost 5 bases, and 14 bases lay in between. The CDR3 DNA is TGTGCCAGCAGCTGGACCGGGACATCTGAGACCCAGTACTTC. This gives the protein CASSWTGTSETQYF.

This chain links TRBV25-1 with TRBJ1-4; D possibly corresponds to TRBD1 (5 bases). CDR1 is MGHDK, CDR2 SYGVNS, per germline. Trimming took 6 bases from V and 8 from J, leaving 13 bases between them. The CDR3 has 13 residues. The DNA of the CDR3 is TGTGCCAGCAGGGGGCAACTTCAAGAAAAACTGTTTTTT. Its translation: CASRGQLQEKLFF.

J is TRBJ2-1 and V is TRBV6-5, with D possibly matching TRBD2 (6 bases). V was trimmed by 5 bases and J by 7 bases, leaving 12 bases between them. This CDR3 has 13 residues. Germline-derived CDR1 and CDR2 are MNHEY and SVGAGI. The CDR3 region has the DNA TGTGCCAGCAGTGACCCTAGCGCGAATGAGCAGTTCTTC. It specifies CASSDPSANEQFF.

V usage is TRBV7-2 and J usage is TRBJ2-5, with 10 positions matching TRBD2. This CDR3 has 15 residues. Trimming at V came to 8 bases and at J to 4 bases, leaving 10 bases not matched to a gene. The V gene's germline CDR1 is SGHTA and CDR2 FQGNSA. CDR3 residues: CASGRSGGAGETQYF. For the CDR3, the DNA is TGTGCCAGCGGTAGGAGCGGGGGGGCCGGAGAGACCCAGTACTTC.

The V call is TRBV29-1, the J call TRBJ2-5, with D possibly TRBD2 on 6 matching bases. CDR1 is SQVTM, CDR2 ANQGSEA, per germline. V was trimmed by 6 bases and J by 4 bases, leaving 15 bases between them. CDR3 length equals 13 residues. This CDR3 is CSVAGLGGETQYF. The CDR3, as DNA: TGCAGCGTCGCCGGATTGGGGGGAGAGACCCAGTACTTC. The variable domain in full, with the rest retrieved from reference TRBV29-1 and TRBJ2-5, is SAVISQKPSRDICQRGTSLTIQCQVDSQVTMMFWYRQQPGQSLTLIATANQGSEATYESGFVIDKFPISRPNLTFSTLTVSNMSPEDSSIYLCSVAGLGGETQYFGPGTRLLVL.

The V and J genes are TRBV6-5 and TRBJ1-1; D gene uncertain. This CDR3 has 15 residues. V dropped 7 bases and J dropped 0 bases, with 15 bases sitting between them. CDR1 and CDR2 (germline): MNHEY, SVGAGI. The CDR3 nucleotides are TGTGCCAGCAACCGAGCACAGCCCATGAACACTGAAGCTTTCTTT. It translates to CASNRAQPMNTEAFF.

The chain joins TRBV7-2 to TRBJ2-1; D may be TRBD1 (5 bases). The CDR3 runs to 12 residues. V was trimmed by 7 bases and J by 4 bases, leaving 8 bases between them. The germline CDR1 and CDR2 sequences are SGHTA and FQGNSA. CDR3 region: CASTSGYNEQFF. The CDR3 nucleotides are TGTGCCAGCACTTCAGGGTACAATGAGCAGTTCTTC.

Regarding this clone: The sample has other DNA sequences that encode this CDR3 too. The chain carries TRBV27 and TRBJ2-6, with a possible D match to TRBD1 (5 bases). The germline V gene has CDR1 MNHEY and CDR2 SMNVEV (reference sequence). V was shortened by 8 bases and J by 2 bases, with 10 bases between the two germline ends. There are 14 residues in the CDR3. The CDR3 protein is CASGPRAGANVLTF. The CDR3, as DNA: TGTGCCAGCGGCCCCAGGGCTGGGGCCAACGTCCTGACTTTC.

Concerning this clone: Additional DNA sequences in this sample encode the identical CDR3. In DNA form, the CDR3 reads TGCGCCAGCAGCCTGGCCCCGGGTAACTATGGCTACACCTTC. The encoded protein is CASSLAPGNYGYTF. The chain couples TRBV5-1 to TRBJ1-2; D ambiguous. The germline V gene has CDR1 SGHRS and CDR2 YFSETQ. This CDR3 comprises 14 residues. Between the trimmed V and J ends, which lost 4 bases and 1 base, there was a span of 11 bases.

J is TRBJ1-1 and V is TRBV6-1, with 7 bases that match TRBD1. V shed 8 bases, J shed 5 bases, and the junction held 8 bases outside the gene matches. Germline V gene lookup returns CDR1 MNHNS and CDR2 SASEGT. This CDR3 has 13 residues. The CDR3 protein is CASDLRGQTEAFF. CDR3 sequence (DNA): TGTGCCAGCGACCTAAGGGGGCAGACTGAAGCTTTCTTT.

The chain combines TRBV7-6 with TRBJ2-3; D is uncertain. This CDR3 has 13 residues. V lost 7 bases and J lost 3, with 11 bases in between. CDR1 is SGHVS and CDR2 is FNYEAQ in the germline V gene. CDR3 protein: CASTTEKTDTQYF. The DNA for the CDR3 is TGTGCCAGCACCACAGAGAAAACAGATACGCAGTATTTT.

The chain recombines TRBV4-2 with TRBJ2-1, with 14 bases identical to TRBD2. This CDR3 contains 17 residues. V trimming: 1 base; J trimming: 9 bases; junction bases outside the gene matches: 8. CDR1 and CDR2 (germline): LGHNA, YNFKEQ. The CDR3 sequence: CASSQVPRLAGGPEQFF. The CDR3 DNA sequence: TGTGCCAGCAGCCAAGTGCCGAGACTAGCGGGAGGGCCTGAGCAGTTCTTC.

This rearrangement joins TRBV18 to TRBJ1-1; 7 nucleotides align to TRBD1. The CDR3 has 14 amino acids. Germline-derived CDR1 and CDR2 are KGHSH and LQKENI. Unmatched junction bases numbered 6, after V lost 5 bases and J lost 3 bases. DNA for the CDR3: TGTGCCAGCTCAGCAAGGGGGCTTGACACTGAAGCTTTCTTT. Its translation is CASSARGLDTEAFF.

This clone was seen more than once but under ten times. This chain uses TRBV28 with TRBJ2-3; 7 bases are shared with TRBD2. The CDR3 sequence is 17 residues long. J gave up 2 bases and V 5 bases, and 13 bases lay outside the gene matches. The germline CDR1 and CDR2 sequences are MDHEN and SYDVKM. The CDR3: CASSGPRAGVYTDTQYF. CDR3 DNA: TGTGCCAGCAGTGGCCCTCGGGCGGGAGTGTACACAGATACGCAGTATTTT.

This chain uses TRBV18 with TRBJ1-1; D may be TRBD1 (5 bases). CDR1 is KGHSH and CDR2 is LQKENI in the germline V gene. V lost 2 bases and J 3 bases, leaving 16 bases between the germline ends. The CDR3 is 16 residues long. The DNA of the CDR3 is TGTGCCAGCTCACCATCGGGGGGACCCCGGGACACTGAAGCTTTCTTT. The encoded protein is CASSPSGGPRDTEAFF.

Remarks on this clone: Other DNA sequences in this sample translate to the same CDR3. The V call is TRBV7-9, the J call TRBJ1-2; D ambiguous. CDR1 and CDR2 from the germline V gene are SEHNR and FQNEAQ (reference sequence). The germline V and J ends were trimmed by 3 bases and 5 bases, with 7 bases remaining between them. The CDR3 contains 12 residues. The chain's CDR3 is CASSLGDYGYTF. In nucleotides, the CDR3 is TGTGCCAGCAGCTTGGGAGATTATGGCTACACCTTC. Looking up the rest from reference TRBV7-9 and TRBJ1-2 gives the full variable domain: DTGVSQNPRHKITKRGQNVTFRCDPISEHNRLYWYRQTLGQGPEFLTYFQNEAQLEKSRLLSDRFSAERPKGSFSTLEIQRTEQGDSAMYLCASSLGDYGYTFGSGTRLTVV.

The rearrangement uses TRBV7-9 and TRBJ2-3; D remains ambiguous. The CDR3 covers 13 residues. Germline loops: CDR1 SEHNR, CDR2 FQNEAQ (reference sequence). V was shortened by 0 bases and J by 5 bases, with 6 bases between the two germline ends. CDR3 sequence (DNA): TGTGCCAGCAGCTTAGCCCCCGGAGATACGCAGTATTTT. It specifies CASSLAPGDTQYF.

This chain links TRBV7-8 with TRBJ1-5, with a possible D match to TRBD1 (5 bases). This CDR3 comprises 15 residues. Germline V lookup: CDR1 SGHVS, CDR2 FQNEAQ. V lost 0 bases and J 1 base, leaving 7 bases between the germline ends. The CDR3 reads CASSLAGGSNQPQHF. The CDR3 nucleotides are TGTGCCAGCAGCTTAGCGGGGGGAAGCAATCAGCCCCAGCATTTT.